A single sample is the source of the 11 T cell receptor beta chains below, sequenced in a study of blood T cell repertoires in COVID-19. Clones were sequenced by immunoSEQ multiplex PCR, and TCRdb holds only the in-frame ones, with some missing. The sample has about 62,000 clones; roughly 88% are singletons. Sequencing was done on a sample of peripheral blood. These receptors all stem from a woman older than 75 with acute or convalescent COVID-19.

The chain's CDR3 is CASSYGGEYGYTF. CDR3 sequence (DNA): TGTGCCAGCAGTTACGGGGGCGAGTATGGCTACACCTTC. The genes are TRBV6-6 and TRBJ1-2; tentative D call: TRBD1 (6 bases). Per germline, CDR1 MNHNY and CDR2 SVGAGI (reference sequence). This CDR3 is built from 13 residues. Trimming stripped 2 bases from V and 5 bases from J, with 9 bases between.

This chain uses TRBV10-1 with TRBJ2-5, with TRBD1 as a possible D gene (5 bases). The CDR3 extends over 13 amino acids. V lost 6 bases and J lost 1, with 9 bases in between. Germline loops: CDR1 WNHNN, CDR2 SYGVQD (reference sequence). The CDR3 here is CASSDDSQETQYF. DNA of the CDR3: TGCGCCAGCAGCGACGACAGCCAAGAGACCCAGTACTTC.

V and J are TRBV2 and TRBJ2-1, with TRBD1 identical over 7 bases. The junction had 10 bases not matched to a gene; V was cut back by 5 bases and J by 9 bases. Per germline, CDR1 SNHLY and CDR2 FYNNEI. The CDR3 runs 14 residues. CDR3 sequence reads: CASSRDRANSEQFF. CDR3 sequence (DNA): TGTGCCAGCAGTCGAGACAGGGCGAACAGTGAGCAGTTCTTC. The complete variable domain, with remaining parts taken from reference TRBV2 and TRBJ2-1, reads EPEVTQTPSHQVTQMGQEVILRCVPISNHLYFYWYRQILGQKVEFLVSFYNNEISEKSEIFDDQFSVERPDGSNFTLKIRSTKLEDSAMYFCASSRDRANSEQFFGPGTRLTVL.

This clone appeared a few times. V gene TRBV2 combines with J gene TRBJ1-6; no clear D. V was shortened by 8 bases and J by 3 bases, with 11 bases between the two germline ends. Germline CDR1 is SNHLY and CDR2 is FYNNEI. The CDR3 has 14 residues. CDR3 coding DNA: TGTGCCAGCCATGGGCCAGACTATAATTCACCCCTCCACTTT. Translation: CASHGPDYNSPLHF.

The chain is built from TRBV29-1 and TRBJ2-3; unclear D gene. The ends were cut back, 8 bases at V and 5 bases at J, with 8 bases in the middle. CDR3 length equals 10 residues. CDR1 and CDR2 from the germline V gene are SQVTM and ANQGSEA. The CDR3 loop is CSTSQDTQYF. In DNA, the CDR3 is TGCAGCACGAGTCAAGATACGCAGTATTTT.

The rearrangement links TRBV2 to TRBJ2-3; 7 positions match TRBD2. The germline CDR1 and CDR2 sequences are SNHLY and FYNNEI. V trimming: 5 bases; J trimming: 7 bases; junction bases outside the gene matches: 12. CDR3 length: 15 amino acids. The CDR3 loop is CASSPGTTSGNTQYF. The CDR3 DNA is TGTGCCAGCAGTCCCGGGACTACCTCAGGGAATACGCAGTATTTT.

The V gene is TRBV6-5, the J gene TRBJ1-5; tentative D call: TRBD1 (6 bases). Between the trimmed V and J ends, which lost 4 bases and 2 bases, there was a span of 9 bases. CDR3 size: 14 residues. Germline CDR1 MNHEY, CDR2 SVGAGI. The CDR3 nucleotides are TGTGCCAGCAGTTCTTCAGGGGGCAATCAGCCCCAGCATTTT. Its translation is CASSSSGGNQPQHF.

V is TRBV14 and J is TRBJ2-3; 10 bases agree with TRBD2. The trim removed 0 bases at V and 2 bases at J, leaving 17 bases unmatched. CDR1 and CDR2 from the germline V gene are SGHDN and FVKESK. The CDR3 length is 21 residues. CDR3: CASSQDKPGLAGAQNTDTQYF. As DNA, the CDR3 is TGTGCCAGCAGCCAAGATAAGCCAGGTCTAGCGGGAGCACAGAACACAGATACGCAGTATTTT.

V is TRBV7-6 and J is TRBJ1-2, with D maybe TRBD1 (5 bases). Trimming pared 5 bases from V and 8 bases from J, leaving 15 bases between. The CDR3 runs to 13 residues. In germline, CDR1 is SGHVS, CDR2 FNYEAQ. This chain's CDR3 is CASSVQEGNGYTF. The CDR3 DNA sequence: TGTGCCAGCAGCGTACAGGAGGGAAACGGCTACACCTTC.

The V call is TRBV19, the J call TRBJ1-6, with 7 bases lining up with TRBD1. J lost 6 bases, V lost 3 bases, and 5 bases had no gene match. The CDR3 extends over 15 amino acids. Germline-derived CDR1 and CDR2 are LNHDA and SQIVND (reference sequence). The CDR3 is CASSIYRGGNSPLHF. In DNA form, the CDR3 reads TGTGCCAGTAGTATTTACAGGGGCGGTAATTCACCCCTCCACTTT.

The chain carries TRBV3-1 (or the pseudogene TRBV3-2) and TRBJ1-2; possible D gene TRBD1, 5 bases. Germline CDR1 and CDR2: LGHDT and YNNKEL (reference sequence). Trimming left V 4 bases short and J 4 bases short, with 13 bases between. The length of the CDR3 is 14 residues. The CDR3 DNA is TGTGCCAGCAGCCCTCGCCAGGGAGGCTATGGCTACACCTTC. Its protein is CASSPRQGGYGYTF.